The clone carrying this TCR beta chain was detected a few times. The data are from a study of T-cell memory formation after mild COVID-19. Whole-study context: Clusters of TCRs were largely donor specific.

Libraries for TCRalpha and TCRbeta carried sample barcodes and unique molecular identifiers via 5'RACE. TCRdb ran MiXCR on the 5' RACE reads and lists one entry per CDR3 protein. The sample lists approximately 500,000 distinct CDR3 sequences, around a quarter occurring once. This CDR3 region has 15 residues. Trimming cost V 3 bases and J 2 bases; bases outside gene matches: 3. CDR1 is SGHTA and CDR2 is FQGTGA in the germline V gene. The V call is TRBV7-3, the J call TRBJ2-2, with 7 bases matching TRBD1. This TCR derives from an adult woman who had mild COVID-19 (a few samples of this study predate the infection). Cell type and time point are not known. The sequenced sample consisted of PBMCs or a T cell subset sorted from them (not recorded which). CDR3 protein: CASSLRQGNTGELFF. In DNA form, the CDR3 reads TGTGCCAGCAGCTTGAGACAGGGTAACACCGGGGAGCTGTTTTTT.